Below are 10 T cell receptor beta chains sequenced from a single sample in a study of somatic mutations in cytotoxic T cells in rheumatoid arthritis. TCRdb's table, derived via immunoSEQ multiplex PCR, lists solely in-frame clones and lacks some. The table includes roughly 18,000 clones, approximately 82% detected once. Sequencing was performed on CD8+ T cells sorted from blood. The origin of the receptors is a man aged 18 to 35 with rheumatoid arthritis.

The rearrangement uses TRBV9 and TRBJ2-2; possible D gene TRBD1, 5 bases. The CDR3 contains 16 residues. Trimming removed 4 bases from V and 3 bases from J, with 16 bases in between. In germline, CDR1 is SGDLS, CDR2 YYNGEE. The CDR3 nucleotides are TGTGCCAGCAGCCCGAAGGGCAGGGCGGACACCGGGGAGCTGTTTTTT. Translation gives CASSPKGRADTGELFF. The full variable domain, its missing parts supplied by reference TRBV9 and TRBJ2-2, is DSGVTQTPKHLITATGQRVTLRCSPRSGDLSVYWYQQSLDQGLQFLIQYYNGEERAKGNILERFSAQQFPDLHSELNLSSLELGDSALYFCASSPKGRADTGELFFGEGSRLTVL.

The chain joins TRBV7-9 to TRBJ2-7; D is perhaps TRBD1 (6 bases). The germline V gene encodes CDR1 SEHNR and CDR2 FQNEAQ (reference sequence). This CDR3 region has 16 residues. The V gene lost 1 base and the J gene lost 2 bases, with 15 bases spanning the gap. The chain's CDR3 is CASSLVGGQTTYEQYF. For the CDR3, the DNA is TGTGCCAGCAGCTTAGTCGGAGGACAGACAACCTACGAGCAGTACTTC.

Only one count was recorded for this clone. The chain carries TRBV11-1 and TRBJ1-2, with D possibly TRBD1 on 5 matching bases. V was trimmed by 0 bases and J by 6 bases, leaving 8 bases between them. Germline V gene data show CDR1 as SGHAT and CDR2 as FQDESV (reference sequence). The CDR3 is made up of 13 amino acids. CDR3 in DNA: TGTGCCAGCAGCTTAGCGCTCAGGGATGGCTACACCTTC. It encodes CASSLALRDGYTF. Full variable domain (remainder filled in from reference TRBV11-1 and TRBJ1-2): EAEVAQSPRYKITEKSQAVAFWCDPISGHATLYWYRQILGQGPELLVQFQDESVVDDSQLPKDRFSAERLKGVDSTLKIQPAELGDSAMYLCASSLALRDGYTFGSGTRLTVV.

The chain links TRBV28 to TRBJ2-5; maybe TRBD2 (6 bases). V was clipped by 6 bases and J by 1 base, with 18 bases between them. Germline-derived CDR1 and CDR2 are MDHEN and SYDVKM. This CDR3 comprises 16 residues. The CDR3 here is CASSYLPGAPQETQYF. Here the CDR3 DNA reads TGTGCCAGCAGCTACTTGCCGGGAGCCCCCCAAGAGACCCAGTACTTC.

This clone was counted a single time. V and J are TRBV7-9 and TRBJ2-2; 10 bases align to TRBD1. The CDR3 is 17 residues long. The germline gives CDR1 SEHNR, CDR2 FQNEAQ (reference sequence). V trimming: 2 bases; J trimming: 6 bases; junction bases outside the gene matches: 9. CDR3 amino acids: CASSLSLGTGVAGELFF. The DNA of the CDR3 is TGTGCCAGCAGCTTAAGTCTGGGGACAGGGGTTGCCGGGGAGCTGTTTTTT.

This rearrangement joins TRBV2 to TRBJ2-1; TRBD1 agrees at 10 bases. Germline CDR1 and CDR2: SNHLY and FYNNEI. The J segment lost 3 bases and the V segment lost 7 bases, leaving 3 bases of the junction unmatched. The CDR3 contains 14 residues. The CDR3 nucleotides are TGTGCCAGCAAAGACAGGGGGCTCTACAATGAGCAGTTCTTC. This codes for CASKDRGLYNEQFF.

The rearrangement joins TRBV28 to TRBJ1-2, with TRBD1 matching over 8 bases. V lost 0 bases to trimming and J lost 0 bases; unmatched junction nucleotides: 0. Germline loops: CDR1 MDHEN, CDR2 SYDVKM. This CDR3 has 15 residues. The chain's CDR3 is CASSLWTGANYGYTF. In DNA form, the CDR3 reads TGTGCCAGCAGTTTATGGACAGGGGCTAACTATGGCTACACCTTC.

The chain employs TRBV25-1 and TRBJ1-5; 7 nucleotides align to TRBD1. The CDR3 loop spans 15 amino acids. The ends lost 7 bases at V and 4 bases at J; junction bases unmatched: 10. Germline V lookup: CDR1 MGHDK, CDR2 SYGVNS. CDR3 sequence (DNA): TGTGCCAGCACCAGAGCGCGGGACAGAAATCAGCCCCAGCATTTT. It specifies CASTRARDRNQPQHF.

This chain links TRBV28 with TRBJ2-7, with D unclear. V lost 3 bases and J 2 bases, leaving 8 bases between the germline ends. CDR1 is MDHEN and CDR2 is SYDVKM in the germline V gene. This CDR3 has 13 amino acids. As DNA, the CDR3 is TGTGCCAGCAGTTTTCGGCTTACCTACGAGCAGTACTTC. It translates to CASSFRLTYEQYF.

V usage is TRBV9 and J usage is TRBJ1-2; TRBD1 might be the D (5 bases). CDR3 size: 15 residues. Germline values: CDR1 SGDLS, CDR2 YYNGEE. Trimming removed 3 bases from V and 1 base from J, with 13 bases in between. The CDR3 region has the DNA TGTGCCAGCAGCGATCTGATGACAGATAACTATGGCTACACCTTC. Protein product: CASSDLMTDNYGYTF.